Below, 12 T cell receptor beta chains from the same sample are listed, as sequenced in a study of technical replicates of blood from a few donors. Here immunoSEQ multiplex PCR was the method, and the copy in TCRdb shows in-frame clones only, minus some. Of some 63,000 clones listed, 80% to 90% were seen once; the top ten hold approximately 4.7%. Specimen: PBMCs. The receptors originated from a human donor in good health. Some clones in this sample may be carry-over from other donors' samples.

The CDR3 coding sequence is TGTGCCAGCAGCTTAAGAAGCGGTTCCTACGAGCAGTACTTC. Residues: CASSLRSGSYEQYF. The chain employs TRBV11-3 and TRBJ2-7, with D perhaps TRBD2 (5 bases). The CDR3 spans 14 residues. The germline gives CDR1 SGHNT, CDR2 YENEEA. V gave up 2 bases and J gave up 1 base, with 9 bases separating them.

The chain uses TRBV5-1 and TRBJ2-7; tentative D call: TRBD2 (7 bases). The germline CDR1 and CDR2 sequences are SGHRS and YFSETQ. The CDR3 spans 18 residues. Deletions cut 4 bases from V and 1 base from J, with 24 bases between. This chain's CDR3 is CASSQRSGEGGRSYEQYF. In nucleotides, the CDR3 is TGCGCCAGCAGCCAACGATCTGGGGAGGGGGGAAGATCCTACGAGCAGTACTTC.

The V call is TRBV30, the J call TRBJ2-2, with D tentatively TRBD1 (6 bases). The CDR3 runs to 16 residues. CDR1 and CDR2 from the germline V gene are GTSNPN and SVGIG (reference sequence). V lost 0 bases and J lost 1, with 12 bases in between. CDR3 sequence: CAWSVVWGLNTGELFF. CDR3 in DNA: TGTGCCTGGAGTGTAGTCTGGGGGCTGAACACCGGGGAGCTGTTTTTT.

In this sample, this clone turned up a few times. This rearrangement joins TRBV18 to TRBJ1-2, with D unresolved. This CDR3 region has 13 residues. V dropped 3 bases and J dropped 2 bases, with 7 bases sitting between them. The V gene's germline CDR1 is KGHSH and CDR2 LQKENI. The CDR3 is CASSPSENYGYTF. CDR3 nucleotide sequence: TGTGCCAGCTCACCGAGTGAAAACTATGGCTACACCTTC.

The chain recombines TRBV19 with TRBJ1-5, with D uncertain. This CDR3 comprises 13 residues. V gave up 6 bases and J gave up 5 bases, with 11 bases separating them. From germline, CDR1 is LNHDA and CDR2 SQIVND (reference sequence). The CDR3 loop reads CASRSGDYQPQHF. In DNA, the CDR3 is TGTGCCAGTAGAAGCGGAGATTATCAGCCCCAGCATTTT.

V gene TRBV5-4 combines with J gene TRBJ2-3; maybe TRBD2 (5 bases). The CDR3 extends over 15 amino acids. Germline V gives CDR1 SGHNT, CDR2 YYREEE (reference sequence). V dropped 6 bases and J dropped 1 base, with 15 bases sitting between them. CDR3 loop: CASKRTGSGTDTQYF. The CDR3 DNA reads as TGTGCCAGCAAAAGAACGGGGAGCGGCACAGATACGCAGTATTTT.

The V and J genes are TRBV7-2 and TRBJ2-7, with 7 bases identical to TRBD2. The germline V gene has CDR1 SGHTA and CDR2 FQGNSA. The CDR3 spans 12 residues. V lost 5 bases to trimming and J lost 12 bases; unmatched junction nucleotides: 10. CDR3 nucleotide sequence: TGTGCCAGCAGCCCCCAGGAGGGAGGGGCGTACTTC. This translates into CASSPQEGGAYF.

The rearrangement links TRBV14 to TRBJ2-3; TRBD2 aligns across 11 bases. Germline CDR1 and CDR2: SGHDN and FVKESK. The CDR3 extends over 18 amino acids. Losses at the gene ends were 4 bases for V and 2 bases for J; bases not matched to a gene: 11. CDR3 in amino acids: CASSRTSGTSGATDTQYF. In nucleotides, the CDR3 is TGTGCCAGCAGCCGGACAAGCGGGACTAGCGGAGCCACAGATACGCAGTATTTT.

V gene TRBV7-2 combines with J gene TRBJ2-2; TRBD2 matches 13 bases. Germline CDR1 SGHTA, CDR2 FQGNSA. This CDR3 is 16 amino acids long. After removal of 5 bases from V and 6 bases from J, the junction contained 6 bases not matched to a gene. This chain's CDR3 is CASSTRTSGGPGELFF. For the CDR3, the DNA is TGTGCCAGCAGCACACGGACTAGCGGGGGCCCCGGGGAGCTGTTTTTT.

The gene calls are TRBV19 and TRBJ1-1; D gene ambiguous. V was trimmed by 7 bases and J by 7 bases, leaving 13 bases between them. The CDR3 has 12 amino acids. Germline loops: CDR1 LNHDA, CDR2 SQIVND (reference sequence). CDR3 in DNA: TGTGCCAGTAAGGGAGGGATAGGTGAAGCTTTCTTT. Protein: CASKGGIGEAFF.

This clone was detected only once. This chain links TRBV5-1 with TRBJ1-2, with a tentative D call TRBD1 (5 bases). Trimming shortened V by 2 bases and J by 6 bases, and 23 bases separated the two germline ends. Germline V gives CDR1 SGHRS, CDR2 YFSETQ. This CDR3 comprises 17 residues. The CDR3 DNA reads TGCGCCAGCAGCTTACTCTCGGACACCAAGGGTGGTGATGGCTACACCTTC. It codes for CASSLLSDTKGGDGYTF.

The chain is built from TRBV14 and TRBJ2-1, with D maybe TRBD2 (7 bases). CDR3 length: 13 residues. The germline gives CDR1 SGHDN, CDR2 FVKESK. With 4 bases removed from V and 9 bases from J, the gap between germline ends came to 13 bases. The CDR3 DNA reads TGTGCCAGCAGCCGAAGGGGAGGGGGTGAGCAGTTCTTC. Translation gives CASSRRGGGEQFF. Full variable domain (missing parts from reference TRBV14 and TRBJ2-1): EAGVTQFPSHSVIEKGQTVTLRCDPISGHDNLYWYRRVMGKEIKFLLHFVKESKQDESGMPNNRFLAERTGGTYSTLKVQPAELEDSGVYFCASSRRGGGEQFFGPGTRLTVL.